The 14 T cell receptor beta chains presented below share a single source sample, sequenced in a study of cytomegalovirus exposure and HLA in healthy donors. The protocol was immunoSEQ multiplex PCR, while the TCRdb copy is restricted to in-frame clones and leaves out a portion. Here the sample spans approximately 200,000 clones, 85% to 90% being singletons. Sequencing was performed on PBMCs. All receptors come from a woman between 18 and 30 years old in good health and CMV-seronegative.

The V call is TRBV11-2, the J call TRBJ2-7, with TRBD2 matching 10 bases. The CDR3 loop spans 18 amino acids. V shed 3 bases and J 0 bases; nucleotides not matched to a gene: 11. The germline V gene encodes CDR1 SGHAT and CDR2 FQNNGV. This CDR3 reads CASSLSPLASGSSYEQYF. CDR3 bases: TGTGCCAGCAGCTTGTCTCCACTGGCTAGCGGGAGCTCCTACGAGCAGTACTTC.

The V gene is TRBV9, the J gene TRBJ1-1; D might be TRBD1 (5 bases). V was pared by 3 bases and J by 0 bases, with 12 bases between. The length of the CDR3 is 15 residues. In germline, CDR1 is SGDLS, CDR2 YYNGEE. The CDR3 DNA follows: TGTGCCAGCAGCGGAAGCCGGGGGTTGAACACTGAAGCTTTCTTT. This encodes CASSGSRGLNTEAFF.

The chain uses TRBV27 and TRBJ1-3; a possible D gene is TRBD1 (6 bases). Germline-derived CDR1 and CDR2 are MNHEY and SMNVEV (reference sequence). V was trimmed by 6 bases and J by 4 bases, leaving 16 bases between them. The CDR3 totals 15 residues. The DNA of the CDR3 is TGTGCCAGCAGCGACACGGCGGGGGCGGGAAACACCATATATTTT. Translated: CASSDTAGAGNTIYF.

In DNA, the CDR3 is TGTGCCAGCAGTGAAACAGGTACAGGGTACAATGAGCAGTTCTTC. Its translation is CASSETGTGYNEQFF. The rearrangement uses TRBV25-1 and TRBJ2-1, with D tentatively TRBD1 (6 bases). This CDR3 spans 15 amino acids. V lost 2 bases to trimming and J lost 4 bases, with 12 bases between them. Germline V CDR1 and CDR2: MGHDK, SYGVNS. The variable domain in full, completed from reference TRBV25-1 and TRBJ2-1, reads EADIYQTPRYLVIGTGKKITLECSQTMGHDKMYWYQQDPGMELHLIHYSYGVNSTEKGDLSSESTVSRIRTEHFPLTLESARPSHTSQYLCASSETGTGYNEQFFGPGTRLTVL.

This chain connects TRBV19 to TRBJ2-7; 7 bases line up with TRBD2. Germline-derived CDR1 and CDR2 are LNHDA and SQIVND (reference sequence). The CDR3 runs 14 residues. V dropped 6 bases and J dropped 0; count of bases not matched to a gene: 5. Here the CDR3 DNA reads TGTGCCAGTAGCCAAGCGGGATCCTCCTACGAGCAGTACTTC. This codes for CASSQAGSSYEQYF.

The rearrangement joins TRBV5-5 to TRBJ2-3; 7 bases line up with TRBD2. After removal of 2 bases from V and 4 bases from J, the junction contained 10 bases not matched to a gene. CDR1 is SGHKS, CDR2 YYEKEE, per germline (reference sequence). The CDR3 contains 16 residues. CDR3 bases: TGTGCCAGCAGCTTCGGCGGGAGAGGGAGGCCAGATACGCAGTATTTT. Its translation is CASSFGGRGRPDTQYF.

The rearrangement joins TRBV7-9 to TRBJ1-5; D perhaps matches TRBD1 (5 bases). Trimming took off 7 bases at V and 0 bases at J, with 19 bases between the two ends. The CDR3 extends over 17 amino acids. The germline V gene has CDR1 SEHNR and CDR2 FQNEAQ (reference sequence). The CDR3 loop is CASTPLGPTSSNQPQHF. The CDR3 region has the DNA TGTGCCAGCACCCCACTGGGGCCGACAAGTAGCAATCAGCCCCAGCATTTT.

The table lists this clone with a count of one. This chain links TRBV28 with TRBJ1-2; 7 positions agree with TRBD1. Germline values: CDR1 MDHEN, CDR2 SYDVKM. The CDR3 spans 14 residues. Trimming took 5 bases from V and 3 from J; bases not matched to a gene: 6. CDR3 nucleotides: TGTGCCAGCAGTGTGGGCAGGGGGGACTATGGCTACACCTTC. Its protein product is CASSVGRGDYGYTF.

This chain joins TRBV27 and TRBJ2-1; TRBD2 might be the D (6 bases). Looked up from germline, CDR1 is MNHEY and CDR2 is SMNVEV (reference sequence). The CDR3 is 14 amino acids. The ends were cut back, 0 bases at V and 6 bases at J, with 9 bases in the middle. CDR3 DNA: TGTGCCAGCAGTTTATCGTTGGAGGGCAATGAGCAGTTCTTC. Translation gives CASSLSLEGNEQFF.

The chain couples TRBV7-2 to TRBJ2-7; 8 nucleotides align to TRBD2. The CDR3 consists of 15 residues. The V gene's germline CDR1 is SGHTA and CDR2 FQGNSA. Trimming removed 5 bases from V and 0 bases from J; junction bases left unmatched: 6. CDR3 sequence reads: CASSHTSGSSYEQYF. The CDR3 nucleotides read TGTGCCAGCAGCCATACGAGCGGGAGCTCCTACGAGCAGTACTTC.

The CDR3 loop reads CASSQPSDRSEQYF. DNA of the CDR3: TGCGCCAGCAGCCAACCGTCGGACAGGAGCGAGCAGTACTTC. The chain joins TRBV4-1 to TRBJ2-7; 7 nucleotides line up with TRBD1. Trimming at V came to 2 bases and at J to 6 bases, leaving 7 bases not matched to a gene. The CDR3 runs to 14 residues. Germline loops: CDR1 MGHRA, CDR2 YSYEKL.

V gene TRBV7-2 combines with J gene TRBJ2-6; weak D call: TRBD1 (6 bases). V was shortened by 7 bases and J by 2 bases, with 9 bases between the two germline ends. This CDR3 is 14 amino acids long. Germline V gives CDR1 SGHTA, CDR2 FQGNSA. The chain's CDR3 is CASNEGAGANVLTF. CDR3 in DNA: TGTGCCAGCAACGAGGGGGCTGGGGCCAACGTCCTGACTTTC.

The CDR3 sequence: CASTEGAGGRSYNEQFF. The DNA of the CDR3 is TGTGCCAGCACCGAAGGGGCGGGAGGGCGGTCCTACAATGAGCAGTTCTTC. The chain is built from TRBV7-9 and TRBJ2-1; 9 nucleotides agree with TRBD2. Looked up from germline, CDR1 is SEHNR and CDR2 is FQNEAQ (reference sequence). Trimming cost V 7 bases and J 1 base; bases outside gene matches: 11. This CDR3 region has 17 residues.

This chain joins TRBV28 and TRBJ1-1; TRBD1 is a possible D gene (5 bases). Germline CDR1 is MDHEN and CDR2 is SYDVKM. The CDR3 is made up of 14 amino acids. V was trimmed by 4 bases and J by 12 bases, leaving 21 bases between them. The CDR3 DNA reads TGTGCCAGCAGTTCGCACGAATTGTGGCGGGGGACTTTCTTT. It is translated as CASSSHELWRGTFF.